The 30 T cell receptor beta chains presented below share a single source sample, sequenced in a study of blood T cell repertoires in COVID-19. Profiling relied on immunoSEQ multiplex PCR, and the TCRdb table lists in-frame clones only, not all of them. The sample lists more than 200,000 clones, more than 75% seen once, with 4.3% in the top ten. Specimen: PBMCs or T cells enriched from blood (not recorded which). The receptors stem from a man aged 25 to 40 with acute COVID-19.

This chain connects TRBV6-5 to TRBJ1-3; D perhaps matches TRBD1 (5 bases). CDR3 length: 15 amino acids. The V gene lost 5 bases and the J gene lost 0 bases, with 11 bases spanning the gap. CDR1 is MNHEY and CDR2 is SVGAGI in the germline V gene. CDR3: CASSRDSPSGNTIYF. The CDR3 coding sequence is TGTGCCAGCAGTCGAGACAGCCCCTCTGGAAACACCATATATTTT.

This chain links TRBV5-1 with TRBJ2-5; a weak D match, TRBD1 (5 bases). V was pared by 0 bases and J by 2 bases, with 11 bases between. The CDR3 has 15 residues. Germline CDR1 SGHRS, CDR2 YFSETQ. CDR3 sequence: CASSLAGLGQETQYF. The CDR3, as DNA: TGCGCCAGCAGCTTGGCAGGGTTAGGGCAAGAGACCCAGTACTTC.

V usage is TRBV5-1 and J usage is TRBJ1-1; 7 bases are a match to TRBD1. From germline, CDR1 is SGHRS and CDR2 YFSETQ. This CDR3 is 14 amino acids long. The V segment lost 0 bases and the J segment 7 bases; nucleotides outside the gene matches: 6. CDR3 coding DNA: TGCGCCAGCAGCTTGGACCTCGGACAGGTTGAAGCTTTCTTT. Translation: CASSLDLGQVEAFF.

The chain is built from TRBV2 and TRBJ1-5; a possible D gene is TRBD1 (6 bases). The germline gives CDR1 SNHLY, CDR2 FYNNEI. This CDR3 has 15 amino acids. The V end was cut by 5 bases, the J end by 0 bases, with 11 bases between. This CDR3 reads CASSLGQFSNQPQHF. The CDR3 bases are TGTGCCAGCAGTTTAGGACAGTTTAGCAATCAGCCCCAGCATTTT.

This clone was observed a handful of times. V is TRBV3-1 (or the pseudogene TRBV3-2) and J is TRBJ1-4; D remains unclear. V lost 0 bases, J lost 0 bases, and 8 bases lay in between. Germline V CDR1 and CDR2: LGHDT, YNNKEL (reference sequence). The CDR3 sequence is 16 residues long. Written as DNA, the CDR3 is TGTGCCAGCAGCCAAGACCGAGGTGCAACTAATGAAAAACTGTTTTTT. Its translation: CASSQDRGATNEKLFF.

The genes are TRBV5-1 and TRBJ2-7, with a weak D call TRBD1 (6 bases). The CDR3 covers 16 residues. CDR1 is SGHRS and CDR2 is YFSETQ in the germline V gene. The V end lost 4 bases, the J end lost 1 base, and 18 bases lay between the germline ends. The CDR3 protein is CASSPEQGGLSYEQYF. The CDR3, as DNA: TGCGCCAGCAGCCCCGAACAGGGTGGGCTTTCCTACGAGCAGTACTTC.

The V call is TRBV19, the J call TRBJ2-1; maybe TRBD2 (8 bases). CDR1 and CDR2 (germline): LNHDA, SQIVND (reference sequence). Trimming cost V 10 bases and J 5 bases, with 33 bases left between them. The CDR3 has 19 amino acids. The CDR3 coding sequence is TGTGCCACCCGCCCGACAGGGACCAGGGGACTAGTTAGGGACAATGAGCAGTTCTTC. This sequence encodes CATRPTGTRGLVRDNEQFF.

J is TRBJ2-7 and V is TRBV12-3 or TRBV12-4, with 9 bases matching TRBD1. This CDR3 contains 12 residues. The junction had 3 bases not matched to a gene; V was cut back by 8 bases and J by 4 bases. The CDR3 is CASGTGTYEQYF. DNA of the CDR3: TGTGCCAGCGGGACAGGGACATACGAGCAGTACTTC.

This clone occurred once. The chain carries TRBV7-2 and TRBJ2-2, with D possibly being TRBD2 (7 bases). CDR3 size: 15 residues. The ends were cut back, 0 bases at V and 7 bases at J, with 12 bases in the middle. The germline V gene encodes CDR1 SGHTA and CDR2 FQGNSA. The CDR3 protein is CASSLAGGPFGELFF. The CDR3 DNA reads TGTGCCAGCAGCTTAGCGGGGGGGCCTTTCGGGGAGCTGTTTTTT. Full variable domain (outside the CDR3, taken from reference TRBV7-2 and TRBJ2-2): GAGVSQSPSNKVTEKGKDVELRCDPISGHTALYWYRQSLGQGLEFLIYFQGNSAPDKSGLPSDRFSAERTGGSVSTLTIQRTQQEDSAVYLCASSLAGGPFGELFFGEGSRLTVL.

The rearrangement joins TRBV19 to TRBJ2-3; TRBD2 matches at 11 bases. V was clipped by 4 bases and J by 0 bases; unmatched bases: 6. The CDR3 covers 17 residues. Germline V gene sequence: CDR1 LNHDA, CDR2 SQIVND (reference sequence). The CDR3 coding sequence is TGTGCCAGTAGTAACCGACTAGCGGGGACCAGCACAGATACGCAGTATTTT. Its protein product is CASSNRLAGTSTDTQYF.

The gene calls are TRBV3-1 (or the pseudogene TRBV3-2) and TRBJ1-2, with D tentatively TRBD1 (6 bases). The CDR3 has 15 residues. The V end lost 4 bases, the J end lost 0 bases, and 12 bases lay between the germline ends. CDR1 is LGHDT and CDR2 is YNNKEL in the germline V gene (reference sequence). CDR3 loop: CASSLGQNPNYGYTF. The CDR3 DNA is TGTGCCAGCAGCCTCGGACAGAATCCTAACTATGGCTACACCTTC.

The V call is TRBV2, the J call TRBJ1-2; no definite D call. Trimming pared 0 bases from V and 7 bases from J, leaving 9 bases between. The germline V gene has CDR1 SNHLY and CDR2 FYNNEI. This CDR3 is built from 13 residues. In nucleotides, the CDR3 is TGTGCCAGCAGTGAAGCTGCACAGCTTGGCTACACCTTC. Translated: CASSEAAQLGYTF.

The chain joins TRBV27 to TRBJ1-2; 10 nucleotides line up with TRBD1. Germline loops: CDR1 MNHEY, CDR2 SMNVEV (reference sequence). V shed 8 bases, J shed 4 bases, and the junction held 7 bases outside the gene matches. This CDR3 is built from 14 residues. The DNA of the CDR3 is TGTGCCAGCGGACAGGGGGATGGATCCTATGGCTACACCTTC. Amino acid sequence: CASGQGDGSYGYTF.

The genes are TRBV14 and TRBJ1-1; unclear D gene. The CDR3 is made up of 13 amino acids. CDR1 is SGHDN and CDR2 is FVKESK in the germline V gene. Trimming cost V 1 base and J 2 bases, with 5 bases left between them. The CDR3 sequence: CASSQVRNTEAFF. CDR3 nucleotide sequence: TGTGCCAGCAGCCAAGTGAGAAACACTGAAGCTTTCTTT. The variable domain in full, completed from reference TRBV14 and TRBJ1-1, reads EAGVTQFPSHSVIEKGQTVTLRCDPISGHDNLYWYRRVMGKEIKFLLHFVKESKQDESGMPNNRFLAERTGGTYSTLKVQPAELEDSGVYFCASSQVRNTEAFFGQGTRLTVV.

CDR3 DNA: TGTGCCAGCAGCCTCCTAGCGGGTGATACCTACGAGCAGTACTTC. It codes for CASSLLAGDTYEQYF. The V call is TRBV6-2 or TRBV6-3, the J call TRBJ2-7, with 8 bases fitting TRBD2. The germline gives CDR1 MNHEY, CDR2 SVGEGT. This CDR3 is built from 15 residues. The ends lost 6 bases at V and 2 bases at J; junction bases unmatched: 9.

J is TRBJ1-1 and V is TRBV7-9; TRBD1 aligns across 7 bases. This CDR3 has 15 residues. Germline values: CDR1 SEHNR, CDR2 FQNEAQ (reference sequence). Trimming removed 0 bases from V and 0 bases from J; junction bases left unmatched: 1. The CDR3 region has the DNA TGTGCCAGCAGCTTAGCGGGACAGATGAACACTGAAGCTTTCTTT. As protein: CASSLAGQMNTEAFF.

This clone appeared once. The chain couples TRBV2 to TRBJ2-7; D is perhaps TRBD2 (5 bases). The germline V gene encodes CDR1 SNHLY and CDR2 FYNNEI. Trimming stripped 4 bases from V and 0 bases from J, with 16 bases between. The CDR3 spans 16 residues. CDR3 DNA sequence: TGTGCCAGCAGTGGAGGGCCGGGCGCTAGCTCCTACGAGCAGTACTTC. Amino acid sequence: CASSGGPGASSYEQYF.

The V and J genes are TRBV25-1 and TRBJ1-6; D is perhaps TRBD1 (6 bases). The CDR3 sequence is 13 residues long. The V and J ends lost 6 bases and 7 bases respectively, with 10 bases between them. CDR1 is MGHDK and CDR2 is SYGVNS in the germline V gene. In DNA form, the CDR3 reads TGTGCCAGCAGGCAACAGGGCAATTCACCCCTCCACTTT. It encodes CASRQQGNSPLHF.

V gene TRBV5-4 combines with J gene TRBJ2-7, with 11 bases that match TRBD1. The CDR3 loop spans 14 amino acids. The V segment lost 4 bases and the J segment 5 bases; nucleotides outside the gene matches: 5. Germline CDR1 is SGHNT and CDR2 is YYREEE (reference sequence). The CDR3 is CASSTGQGADEQYF. In DNA form, the CDR3 reads TGTGCCAGCAGCACAGGACAGGGGGCGGACGAGCAGTACTTC.

This chain joins TRBV5-4 and TRBJ2-2, with TRBD1 matching 7 bases. The V and J ends lost 1 base and 4 bases, in that order; junction bases with no gene match: 4. CDR1 and CDR2 (germline): SGHNT, YYREEE (reference sequence). The CDR3 consists of 15 residues. This CDR3 is CASSLQGVGTGELFF. The CDR3 bases are TGTGCCAGCAGCTTGCAGGGGGTTGGCACCGGGGAGCTGTTTTTT.

This sequence joins TRBV5-1 and TRBJ2-5; 9 bases are shared with TRBD1. The CDR3 totals 15 residues. The V gene's germline CDR1 is SGHRS and CDR2 YFSETQ. The V and J ends lost 3 bases and 5 bases, in that order; junction bases with no gene match: 8. In DNA, the CDR3 is TGCGCCAGCAGCTCCCCACAGGGGGCAGGGGAGACCCAGTACTTC. It translates to CASSSPQGAGETQYF.

J is TRBJ1-2 and V is TRBV19; D gene unclear. This CDR3 has 15 residues. Trimming shortened V by 7 bases and J by 3 bases, and 18 bases separated the two germline ends. From germline, CDR1 is LNHDA and CDR2 SQIVND (reference sequence). Written as DNA, the CDR3 is TGTGCCAGTACCCTTTTAGGAGGCGGAGACTATGGCTACACCTTC. Protein sequence: CASTLLGGGDYGYTF.

The rearrangement links TRBV5-1 to TRBJ2-1, with D perhaps matching TRBD2 (5 bases). Trimming took off 4 bases at V and 6 bases at J, with 17 bases between the two ends. CDR3 length: 15 residues. Germline assignment: CDR1 SGHRS and CDR2 YFSETQ. CDR3 residues: CASSPVAGVGNEQFF. DNA of the CDR3: TGCGCCAGCAGCCCAGTTGCGGGTGTGGGCAATGAGCAGTTCTTC. Using reference TRBV5-1 and TRBJ2-1 for the parts outside the CDR3, the full variable domain is KAGVTQTPRYLIKTRGQQVTLSCSPISGHRSVSWYQQTPGQGLQFLFEYFSETQRNKGNFPGRFSGRQFSNSRSEMNVSTLELGDSALYLCASSPVAGVGNEQFFGPGTRLTVL.

The J gene is TRBJ2-6, the V gene TRBV13; D gene ambiguous. This CDR3 spans 18 amino acids. With 1 base removed from V and 1 base from J, the gap between germline ends came to 14 bases. Germline-derived CDR1 and CDR2 are PRHDT and FYEKMQ (reference sequence). CDR3 in DNA: TGTGCCAGCAGCTTAGCTGAGAGCCCCTATTCTGGGGCCAACGTCCTGACTTTC. Its protein is CASSLAESPYSGANVLTF. Variable domain in full (rest from reference TRBV13 and TRBJ2-6): AAGVIQSPRHLIKEKRETATLKCYPIPRHDTVYWYQQGPGQDPQFLISFYEKMQSDKGSIPDRFSAQQFSDYHSELNMSSLELGDSALYFCASSLAESPYSGANVLTFGAGSRLTVL.

The chain carries TRBV10-3 and TRBJ2-5, with TRBD1 matching over 7 bases. The CDR3 has 13 amino acids. Germline CDR1 and CDR2: ENHRY and SYGVKD. The junction had 3 bases not matched to a gene; V was cut back by 6 bases and J by 2 bases. CDR3 in amino acids: CAIRGTEQETQYF. The CDR3 DNA is TGTGCCATCAGGGGGACAGAACAAGAGACCCAGTACTTC.

The V and J genes are TRBV19 and TRBJ2-4; 10 bases align to TRBD1. The CDR3 spans 18 residues. Germline assignment: CDR1 LNHDA and CDR2 SQIVND (reference sequence). The V gene end was trimmed by 3 bases and the J gene end by 0 bases; junction bases not matched to a gene: 8. The CDR3 protein is CASSIRRQGAKAKNIQYF. The CDR3 DNA is TGTGCCAGTAGTATTCGGCGACAGGGGGCCAAAGCCAAAAACATTCAGTACTTC.

The V and J genes are TRBV27 and TRBJ1-1; TRBD1 might be the D (5 bases). The CDR3 is 16 amino acids. Trimming took 5 bases from V and 4 from J, leaving 20 bases between them. The germline gives CDR1 MNHEY, CDR2 SMNVEV (reference sequence). CDR3 residues: CASSLSAGISATEAFF. CDR3 sequence (DNA): TGTGCCAGCAGTCTAAGTGCAGGGATTAGTGCCACTGAAGCTTTCTTT.

This rearrangement joins TRBV7-9 to TRBJ1-1, with TRBD1 as a possible D gene (5 bases). CDR1 is SEHNR, CDR2 FQNEAQ, per germline (reference sequence). With 1 base removed from V and 1 base from J, the gap between germline ends came to 16 bases. This CDR3 is 17 amino acids long. Written as DNA, the CDR3 is TGTGCCAGCAGCTTAGGCCAGGGCCCGAGGAGGAACACTGAAGCTTTCTTT. Residues: CASSLGQGPRRNTEAFF.

The chain has TRBV6-5 and TRBJ2-5; 7 bases fit TRBD1. This CDR3 has 14 amino acids. Germline lookup yields CDR1 MNHEY and CDR2 SVGAGI. The J segment lost 8 bases and the V segment lost 2 bases, leaving 8 bases of the junction unmatched. The CDR3 coding sequence is TGTGCCAGCAGTTACGACAGGGCTCAGGCCACCCAGTACTTC. Amino acids: CASSYDRAQATQYF.

This clone was counted once. This same CDR3 is encoded by further DNA sequences in the sample. J is TRBJ2-5 and V is TRBV9, with TRBD1 as a possible D gene (6 bases). The CDR3 has 14 amino acids. The germline V gene encodes CDR1 SGDLS and CDR2 YYNGEE. With 2 bases removed from V and 1 base from J, the gap between germline ends came to 9 bases. The CDR3 spells CASSVGDTQETQYF. In DNA, the CDR3 is TGTGCCAGCAGCGTCGGGGACACCCAAGAGACCCAGTACTTC.